The TCR beta chain described here comes from a study of cytomegalovirus exposure and HLA in healthy donors. The V end lost 0 bases, the J end lost 8 bases, and 8 bases lay between the germline ends. In germline, CDR1 is MNHNY, CDR2 SVGAGI (reference sequence). The CDR3 runs to 14 residues. Primers for the PCR totalled 60 Vbeta and 13 Jbeta. Produced via immunoSEQ multiplex PCR; TCRdb's table is partial and in-frame only. Seen here are about 190,000 clones, roughly 77% observed once, and the top ten hold about 4.8%. Findings and caveats of the study: It was reported in a later analysis that an Asian-associated ancestry cluster showed fewer N-insertions than the 666-donor mean. Upon later analysis, HLA-associated TCR beta chains proved more clonally expanded than other, equally common chains. The study carried out a later analysis of TCR beta sequences. It associated 15,000 to 20,000 of them with specific HLA alleles at a false discovery rate of 0.05.

Comment on this clone: What it binds is not known.

The receptor was derived from a man aged 30-40 years in good health and CMV-seropositive. V usage is TRBV6-6 and J usage is TRBJ1-6; unclear D gene. Sequencing input: PBMCs. The CDR3 DNA is TGTGCCAGCAGTTACTCCCCAGCGGATTCACCCCTCCACTTT. Its translation: CASSYSPADSPLHF.